Below, 8 T cell receptor beta chains from the same sample are listed, as sequenced in a study of blood T cell repertoires in COVID-19. This table comes from immunoSEQ multiplex PCR, and its TCRdb copy is limited to in-frame clones, with some not included. Found here are about 36,000 clones, roughly 90% of them singletons; the top ten hold 20%. Sequenced material: peripheral blood. The receptors were gathered from a man aged 60 to 69 with acute or convalescent COVID-19.

The rearrangement links TRBV20-1 to TRBJ1-3, with D perhaps TRBD1 (6 bases). The V and J ends lost 3 bases and 2 bases respectively, with 14 bases between them. The CDR3 has 15 residues. The germline V gene has CDR1 DFQATT and CDR2 SNEGSKA (reference sequence). The CDR3 here is CSASGLAGAGNTIYF. DNA of the CDR3: TGCAGTGCTAGTGGGCTGGCAGGGGCTGGAAACACCATATATTTT.

V is TRBV5-1 and J is TRBJ2-2; D possibly corresponds to TRBD2 (6 bases). The CDR3 is 16 residues long. CDR1 and CDR2 from the germline V gene are SGHRS and YFSETQ. V lost 2 bases, J lost 0 bases, and 11 bases lay in between. CDR3 in amino acids: CASSLLAGTNTGELFF. For the CDR3, the DNA is TGCGCCAGCAGCTTATTGGCGGGAACGAACACCGGGGAGCTGTTTTTT.

The chain links TRBV12-3 or TRBV12-4 to TRBJ1-4; D is unresolved. V lost 6 bases to trimming and J lost 8 bases, with 13 bases between them. The CDR3 contains 13 residues. Here the CDR3 reads CASSQTHLEKLFF. In DNA form, the CDR3 reads TGTGCCAGCAGCCAAACCCACCTAGAAAAACTGTTTTTT.

J is TRBJ1-2 and V is TRBV2; D not resolved. V was pared by 1 base and J by 8 bases, with 11 bases between. The CDR3 is 13 residues long. The V gene's germline CDR1 is SNHLY and CDR2 FYNNEI. The CDR3 DNA is TGTGCCAGCAGTGAAGTACGAGGAAGGGGCTACACCTTC. It is translated as CASSEVRGRGYTF.

This clone was seen once. This chain uses TRBV24-1 with TRBJ1-5, with D possibly TRBD1 on 5 matching bases. V was shortened by 3 bases and J by 5 bases, with 13 bases between the two germline ends. This CDR3 contains 15 residues. The V gene's germline CDR1 is KGHDR and CDR2 SFDVKD. The CDR3 loop is CATSDNAGDDQPQHF. DNA for the CDR3: TGTGCCACCAGTGATAATGCGGGGGACGATCAGCCCCAGCATTTT.

The chain employs TRBV9 and TRBJ2-1; D possibly corresponds to TRBD2 (6 bases). The CDR3 is made up of 15 amino acids. Germline CDR1 SGDLS, CDR2 YYNGEE. Trimming pared 3 bases from V and 8 bases from J, leaving 18 bases between. The CDR3 bases are TGTGCCAGCAGCGGACGTCACCCGGGGGTCTATGAGCAGTTCTTC. Protein product: CASSGRHPGVYEQFF.

This chain links TRBV5-1 with TRBJ2-2; weak D call: TRBD2 (6 bases). The CDR3 consists of 15 residues. With 0 bases removed from V and 7 bases from J, the gap between germline ends came to 13 bases. Germline values: CDR1 SGHRS, CDR2 YFSETQ. CDR3: CASSLATGSVGELFF. CDR3 DNA sequence: TGCGCCAGCAGCTTGGCAACCGGGAGTGTCGGGGAGCTGTTTTTT.

The chain employs TRBV5-1 and TRBJ1-1; 7 positions agree with TRBD1. The V gene end was trimmed by 6 bases and the J gene end by 0 bases; junction bases not matched to a gene: 14. Per germline, CDR1 SGHRS and CDR2 YFSETQ. The CDR3 contains 17 residues. The CDR3 spells CASTQTGNGAMNTEAFF. The CDR3 DNA sequence: TGCGCCAGCACCCAGACAGGGAACGGGGCAATGAACACTGAAGCTTTCTTT.